This is a list of T cell receptor beta chains from one sample in a study of siplizumab effects on memory and regulatory T cells. Assay used: immunoSEQ multiplex PCR; TCRdb lists only in-frame clones, some missing. Of some 97,000 clones in the sample, about 95% were seen once. Sequencing was carried out using Tregs sorted from blood. These receptors were taken from a human donor in good health. The conserved cysteine and the conserved F or W are not part of the CDR3 here. Each record gives: V gene, CDR3 length, D gene, CDR3 protein. The D gene is left open where the match is weak.

V: TRBV19; length: 12; D: NA; CDR3: ASSSRNMYQPQH
V: TRBV5-1; length: 12; D: NA; CDR3: ASSLGGGGNIQY
V: TRBV5-8; length: 13; D: NA; CDR3: ASSLGTAAYEKLF
V: TRBV28; length: 18; D: NA; CDR3: ASGRPRASGQAWNTGELF
V: TRBV5-1; length: 11; D: NA; CDR3: ASSLAAGLGYT
V: TRBV5-1; length: 13; D: TRBD1; CDR3: ASTGGGQGVEKLF
V: TRBV9; length: 16; D: TRBD1; CDR3: ASTPEDWIGGEIYGYT
V: TRBV28; length: 12; D: NA; CDR3: ASRGQGKVNEQF
V: TRBV30; length: 12; D: TRBD1; CDR3: AWRRTGFTYEQY
V: TRBV6-1; length: 17; D: TRBD2; CDR3: ASSGASGGVTLSYNEQF
V: TRBV18; length: 11; D: NA; CDR3: ASSPQGLNTIY
V: TRBV15; length: 13; D: NA; CDR3: ATSRDYDPGTAQY
V: TRBV29-1; length: 10; D: NA; CDR3: SVVVSGNTIY
V: TRBV12-5; length: 13; D: TRBD1; CDR3: ASGTGTGSEETQY
V: TRBV15; length: 14; D: TRBD1; CDR3: ATSRATGMSNQPQH
V: TRBV7-9; length: 11; D: NA; CDR3: ASSPAPGEEAF
V: TRBV19; length: 15; D: TRBD2; CDR3: ASRVSRLATSADTQY
V: TRBV7-9; length: 11; D: NA; CDR3: ASSPQGNTEAF
V: TRBV13; length: 10; D: NA; CDR3: ASSLYGETQY
V: TRBV5-1; length: 16; D: TRBD2; CDR3: ASSLSVSKVGEGYEQY
V: TRBV27; length: 13; D: NA; CDR3: ASLVRASSYNEQF
V: TRBV6-1; length: 12; D: NA; CDR3: ASSEALAIYEQY
V: TRBV2; length: 13; D: TRBD2; CDR3: ASSIAGETFNEQF
V: TRBV7-9; length: 13; D: NA; CDR3: ASSLAARKRDTQY
V: TRBV6-6; length: 11; D: TRBD2; CDR3: ASSSTSGDTQY
V: TRBV28; length: 12; D: NA; CDR3: ASSPRYSGNTIY
V: TRBV6-1; length: 13; D: NA; CDR3: ASSASAGVRHEQY
V: TRBV19; length: 14; D: NA; CDR3: ASSIPGPIYTGELF
V: TRBV6-1; length: 10; D: NA; CDR3: ASSALVGGLF
V: TRBV30; length: 13; D: TRBD1; CDR3: AWMKPTGGHQPQH
V: TRBV20-1; length: 9; D: NA; CDR3: SAKGADTQY
V: TRBV14; length: 14; D: NA; CDR3: ASSQAGGGLKNEQF
V: TRBV6-4; length: 9; D: NA; CDR3: ASRAGGGYT
V: TRBV18; length: 11; D: NA; CDR3: ASSPGIDQPQH
V: TRBV5-1; length: 9; D: NA; CDR3: ASWPGGGYT
V: TRBV7-6; length: 14; D: TRBD2; CDR3: ASSQLAGITNNEQF
V: TRBV19; length: 15; D: TRBD1; CDR3: ASSPIGAQGARQPQH
V: TRBV27; length: 12; D: NA; CDR3: ASSLMGTYNEQF
V: TRBV5-4; length: 14; D: NA; CDR3: ASSSQGVAGANVLT
V: TRBV2; length: 13; D: TRBD2; CDR3: ASSKGVAGRETQY
V: TRBV7-8; length: 15; D: NA; CDR3: ASSFQSGGAGQETQY
V: TRBV2; length: 12; D: NA; CDR3: ASGGRLGGNEQF
V: TRBV7-2; length: 12; D: NA; CDR3: ASSLRDGHNEQF
V: TRBV5-4; length: 10; D: NA; CDR3: ASSLTESEAF
V: TRBV6-5; length: 14; D: TRBD2; CDR3: ASSFTSGSRADTQY
V: TRBV6-1; length: 13; D: TRBD1; CDR3: ASSALRDRGEGAF
V: TRBV6-5; length: 9; D: TRBD2; CDR3: ASRTGTSLF
V: TRBV18; length: 14; D: TRBD1; CDR3: ASFGQGASVNTEAF
V: TRBV2; length: 13; D: NA; CDR3: ASVAGTRGTGELF
V: TRBV6-5; length: 12; D: NA; CDR3: ATRRGGLLDTQY
V: TRBV29-1; length: 11; D: NA; CDR3: SALGQPNYGYT
V: TRBV4-1; length: 17; D: TRBD2; CDR3: ASSRTVVAGGAGYNEQF
V: TRBV6-1; length: 13; D: TRBD1; CDR3: ASRRGQGVNQPQH
V: TRBV28; length: 12; D: NA; CDR3: ASSDPPSEETQY
V: TRBV28; length: 14; D: NA; CDR3: ASSSPQGFSNQPQH
V: TRBV10-1; length: 17; D: TRBD2; CDR3: ASSESTGLAAISYNEQF